These T cell receptor beta chains were read from a single sample in a study of OX40 agonist ivuxolimab in advanced cancers. TCRdb's copy holds only in-frame clones and misses some; the assay was immunoSEQ multiplex PCR. The table records over 100,000 clones, more than 80% of them present only once. Here the sequenced sample was CD4+ or CD8+ T cells sorted from blood, taken in a trial of the OX40 agonist ivuxolimab. The receptors shown here come from an adult with an advanced solid tumor such as melanoma, head and neck, liver or kidney cancer. The CDR3 runs from the conserved cysteine through the conserved F or W. D genes are given only for firm matches. The listing skips clone size in some rows; elsewhere it reads once, few, many or a size class.

V gene: TRBV11-2
J gene: TRBJ2-1
D gene: .
clone size: .
CDR3 length: 13
CDR3 protein: CASSPQGGGEQFF
CDR3 DNA: TGTGCCAGCAGCCCGCAAGGGGGTGGCGAGCAGTTCTTC

V gene: TRBV5-1
J gene: TRBJ2-5
D gene: TRBD2
clone size: .
CDR3 length: 16
CDR3 protein: CASSLRPSGAQETQYF
CDR3 DNA: TGCGCCAGCAGCTTGCGGCCTAGCGGGGCCCAAGAGACCCAGTACTTC

V gene: TRBV28
J gene: TRBJ1-2
D gene: .
clone size: .
CDR3 length: 15
CDR3 protein: CASSHYRGRNYGYTF
CDR3 DNA: TGTGCCAGCAGTCATTACAGAGGAAGGAACTATGGCTACACCTTC

V gene: TRBV21-1
J gene: TRBJ2-7
D gene: .
clone size: .
CDR3 length: 18
CDR3 protein: CASSKTLTSGPPSYEQYF
CDR3 DNA: TGTGCCAGCAGCAAAACTTTGACTAGCGGACCTCCCTCCTACGAGCAGTACTTC

V gene: TRBV11-2
J gene: TRBJ1-2
D gene: .
clone size: .
CDR3 length: 14
CDR3 protein: CASSLGDYNYGYTF
CDR3 DNA: TGTGCCAGCAGCTTAGGGGATTACAATTATGGCTACACCTTC

V gene: TRBV7-2
J gene: TRBJ2-3
D gene: TRBD2
clone size: few
CDR3 length: 18
CDR3 protein: CASSSPAGGPSAADTQYF
CDR3 DNA: TGTGCCAGCAGTTCCCCGGCGGGGGGGCCCTCAGCGGCAGATACGCAGTATTTT

V gene: TRBV5-1
J gene: TRBJ2-3
D gene: .
clone size: .
CDR3 length: 15
CDR3 protein: CASSRQGGGIDTQYF
CDR3 DNA: TGCGCCAGCAGCCGTCAAGGGGGCGGGATAGATACGCAGTATTTT

V gene: TRBV28
J gene: TRBJ1-1
D gene: .
clone size: once
CDR3 length: 17
CDR3 protein: CASRSLGYSFKNTEAFF
CDR3 DNA: TGTGCCAGCAGGTCCTTGGGCTACAGTTTTAAGAACACTGAAGCTTTCTTT

V gene: TRBV5-1
J gene: TRBJ2-1
D gene: .
clone size: .
CDR3 length: 12
CDR3 protein: CASSPASTQQFF
CDR3 DNA: TGCGCCAGCAGCCCGGCGAGCACCCAGCAGTTCTTC

V gene: TRBV25-1
J gene: TRBJ2-7
D gene: .
clone size: .
CDR3 length: 15
CDR3 protein: CASSESMGRNYEQYF
CDR3 DNA: TGTGCCAGCAGTGAAAGTATGGGTCGGAACTACGAGCAGTACTTC

V gene: TRBV18
J gene: TRBJ1-2
D gene: .
clone size: .
CDR3 length: 14
CDR3 protein: CASSPGEQENGYTF
CDR3 DNA: TGTGCCAGCTCACCTGGGGAACAGGAAAATGGCTACACCTTC

V gene: TRBV6-6
J gene: TRBJ1-2
D gene: TRBD1
clone size: .
CDR3 length: 12
CDR3 protein: CASIRQGAGYTF
CDR3 DNA: TGTGCCAGCATAAGACAGGGGGCTGGCTACACCTTC

V gene: TRBV19
J gene: TRBJ2-1
D gene: TRBD2
clone size: .
CDR3 length: 16
CDR3 protein: CASSIGAGLGYNEQFF
CDR3 DNA: TGTGCCAGTAGTATAGGTGCAGGACTAGGGTACAATGAGCAGTTCTTC

V gene: TRBV19
J gene: TRBJ2-5
D gene: .
clone size: .
CDR3 length: 12
CDR3 protein: CASSQAQETQYF
CDR3 DNA: TGTGCCAGTAGCCAGGCACAAGAGACCCAGTACTTC

V gene: TRBV5-4
J gene: TRBJ1-1
D gene: .
clone size: .
CDR3 length: 15
CDR3 protein: CASSLVAGAQTEAFF
CDR3 DNA: TGTGCCAGCAGCTTAGTAGCGGGGGCGCAAACTGAAGCTTTCTTT

V gene: TRBV20-1
J gene: TRBJ1-2
D gene: TRBD1
clone size: .
CDR3 length: 11
CDR3 protein: CSAGGGYGYTF
CDR3 DNA: TGCAGTGCAGGGGGCGGCTATGGCTACACCTTC

V gene: TRBV4-3
J gene: TRBJ1-4
D gene: .
clone size: .
CDR3 length: 14
CDR3 protein: CASSQGGISEKLFF
CDR3 DNA: TGCGCCAGCAGCCAAGGGGGGATTAGCGAAAAACTGTTTTTT

V gene: TRBV25-1
J gene: TRBJ2-2
D gene: .
clone size: .
CDR3 length: 15
CDR3 protein: CASSEDRGGTGELFF
CDR3 DNA: TGTGCCAGCAGTGAGGATAGGGGCGGAACCGGGGAGCTGTTTTTT

V gene: TRBV4-3
J gene: TRBJ1-2
D gene: .
clone size: .
CDR3 length: 16
CDR3 protein: CASSHAGTRANYGYIF
CDR3 DNA: TGCGCCAGCAGCCATGCCGGGACACGAGCTAACTATGGCTACATCTTC

V gene: TRBV5-4
J gene: TRBJ2-1
D gene: .
clone size: .
CDR3 length: 13
CDR3 protein: CASSPEAHNEQFF
CDR3 DNA: TGTGCCAGCAGCCCGGAGGCGCACAATGAGCAGTTCTTC

V gene: TRBV28
J gene: TRBJ2-4
D gene: .
clone size: .
CDR3 length: 13
CDR3 protein: CASKELAKNIQYF
CDR3 DNA: TGTGCCAGCAAGGAGCTAGCCAAAAACATTCAGTACTTC

V gene: TRBV7-9
J gene: TRBJ1-1
D gene: TRBD1
clone size: .
CDR3 length: 15
CDR3 protein: CASSGGQVGDTEAFF
CDR3 DNA: TGTGCCAGCAGCGGGGGACAGGTTGGGGACACTGAAGCTTTCTTT

V gene: TRBV2
J gene: TRBJ1-6
D gene: .
clone size: .
CDR3 length: 13
CDR3 protein: CASSDPLNSPLHF
CDR3 DNA: TGTGCCAGCAGTGACCCCCTTAATTCACCCCTCCACTTT

V gene: TRBV28
J gene: TRBJ2-3
D gene: TRBD1
clone size: .
CDR3 length: 15
CDR3 protein: CASRTGQGTTDTQYF
CDR3 DNA: TGTGCCAGCAGGACTGGACAGGGGACCACAGATACGCAGTATTTT

V gene: TRBV9
J gene: TRBJ2-1
D gene: TRBD2
clone size: .
CDR3 length: 18
CDR3 protein: CASSVALLAGGQHNEQFF
CDR3 DNA: TGTGCCAGCAGCGTAGCCCTACTAGCGGGGGGTCAACACAATGAGCAGTTCTTC

V gene: TRBV28
J gene: TRBJ1-1
D gene: .
clone size: .
CDR3 length: 13
CDR3 protein: CASSVPVRTEAFF
CDR3 DNA: TGTGCCAGCAGCGTCCCGGTACGCACTGAAGCTTTCTTT

V gene: TRBV9
J gene: TRBJ1-2
D gene: .
clone size: .
CDR3 length: 13
CDR3 protein: CASSAAMGYGYTF
CDR3 DNA: TGTGCCAGCAGCGCCGCCATGGGGTATGGCTACACCTTC

V gene: TRBV7-2
J gene: TRBJ1-4
D gene: .
clone size: .
CDR3 length: 15
CDR3 protein: CASSLDGSGYEKLFF
CDR3 DNA: TGTGCCAGCAGCTTAGATGGGTCAGGGTATGAAAAACTGTTTTTT

V gene: TRBV6-1
J gene: TRBJ1-2
D gene: TRBD1
clone size: .
CDR3 length: 15
CDR3 protein: CASSWEGAGSDGYTF
CDR3 DNA: TGTGCCAGCAGTTGGGAGGGGGCTGGGTCGGATGGCTACACCTTC